This T cell receptor (beta chain) was recorded in a study of Tregs in tolerant kidney transplant recipients. Study outcomes and limitations: The most relevant donor-specific Treg TCRbeta repertoire apparently came from expansion with activated donor B cells.

TCRdb's copy holds only in-frame clones and misses some; the assay was immunoSEQ multiplex PCR. Of tens of thousands of clones listed, 84% are singletons. A single count supports this clone. Its antigen is unidentified. This CDR3 has 16 residues. The genes are TRBV21-1 and TRBJ1-3. TRBV21-1 has pseudogene status. Sequences were obtained from CD4+ T cells from blood. This clonotype was obtained from a human donor in good health. CDR3 amino acids: CASSRDVGLTGNTIYF. The CDR3 region has the DNA TGTGCCAGCAGCAGGGACGTAGGCCTGACCGGAAACACCATATATTTT.